This T cell receptor beta chain was sequenced in a study of high-grade serous ovarian cancer treatment subgroups. Study information: Each sample yielded on average roughly 7,000 unique TCR beta rearrangements from 14,000 or so reads. Study results and limitations: Clonal relatedness tracked neoantigen level, and by trend copy number and mutation load.

Tumor samples were taken before definitive surgery or chemotherapy. CDR3 length: 15 residues. V was shortened by 5 bases and J by 0 bases, with 13 bases between the two germline ends. The germline gives CDR1 KGHSH, CDR2 LQKENI. Assay: immunoSEQ multiplex PCR; the TCRdb copy retains only in-frame clones and omits some. The sample shows approximately 15,000 clones, around 73% of them seen only once. This clone was seen just once. Antigen unknown. V gene TRBV18 combines with J gene TRBJ1-1; D remains ambiguous. The sequenced material came from tumor tissue. This TCR came from a human donor with high-grade serous ovarian cancer. The CDR3 here is CASSTTIGMNTEAFF. Written as DNA, the CDR3 is TGTGCCAGCTCAACGACTATAGGCATGAACACTGAAGCTTTCTTT.